This TCR beta chain emerged from a study of blood T cell repertoires in COVID-19. Whole-study context: Samples of COVID-19 (acute and convalescent) were obtained from the United States, Italy and Spain. PBMCs, B-cell-depleted T cells, or T cells were the source of the cDNA or gDNA that made up the material.

Trimming took off 7 bases at V and 4 bases at J, with 9 bases between the two ends. The CDR3 runs to 12 residues. The germline V gene has CDR1 SNHLY and CDR2 FYNNEI. Study processing details: Estimates of nucleated cell counts were drawn from the amplification of reference gene primers. The protocol was immunoSEQ multiplex PCR, while the TCRdb copy is restricted to in-frame clones and leaves out a portion. Clonal size and the V and J genes are those of that table, whereas D and trimming came from the DNA. The table lists about 76,000 clones, more than 75% of them singletons, with roughly a sixth in the top ten. About this clone itself: The same CDR3 can be traced to other DNA sequences in this sample.

V gene TRBV2 combines with J gene TRBJ2-3, with D possibly TRBD2 on 6 matching bases. The receptor was isolated from a human donor in a cohort sampled during active COVID-19. Sequencing was done on a sample of peripheral blood. The CDR3, as DNA: TGTGCCAGCAATAGGAGGGCAGATACGCAGTATTTT. Amino acids: CASNRRADTQYF.